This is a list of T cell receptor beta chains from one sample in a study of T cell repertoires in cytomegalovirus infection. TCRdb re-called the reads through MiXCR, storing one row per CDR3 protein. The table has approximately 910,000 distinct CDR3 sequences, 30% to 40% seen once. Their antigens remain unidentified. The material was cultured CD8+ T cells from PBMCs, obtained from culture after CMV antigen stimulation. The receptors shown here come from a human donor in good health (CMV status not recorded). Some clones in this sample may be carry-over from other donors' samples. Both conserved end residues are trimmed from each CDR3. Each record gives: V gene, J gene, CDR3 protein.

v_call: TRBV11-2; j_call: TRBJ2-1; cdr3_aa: ASSLLVMDRDYNEQF
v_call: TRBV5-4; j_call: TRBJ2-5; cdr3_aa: ASSFGLQIQETQY
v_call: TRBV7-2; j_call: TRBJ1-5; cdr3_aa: ASSRDSVSNQPQH
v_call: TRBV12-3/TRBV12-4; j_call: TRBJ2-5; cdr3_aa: ASSLSGITAHQETQY
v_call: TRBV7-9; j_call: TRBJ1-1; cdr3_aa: ASTANPGRNTEAF
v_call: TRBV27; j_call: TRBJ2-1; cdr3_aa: ASSLQTGHSNEQF
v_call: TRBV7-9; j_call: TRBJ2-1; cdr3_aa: ASSSLPNDFSRF
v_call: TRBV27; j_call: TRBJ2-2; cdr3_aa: ASSSGQGANGELF
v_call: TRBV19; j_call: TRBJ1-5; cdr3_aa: ASTLGGGINQPQH
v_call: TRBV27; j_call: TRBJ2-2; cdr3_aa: ASSLSAGNTGELF
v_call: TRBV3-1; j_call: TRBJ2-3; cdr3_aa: ASSIAGGPFTDTQY
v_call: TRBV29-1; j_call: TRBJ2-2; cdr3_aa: SVARGGTTGELF
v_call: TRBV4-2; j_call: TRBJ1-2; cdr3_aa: ASSQSPGGNYGYT
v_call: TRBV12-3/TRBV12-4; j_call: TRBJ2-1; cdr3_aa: ASSPPGLAAHNEQF
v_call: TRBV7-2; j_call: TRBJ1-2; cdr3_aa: ASSPDRGRHGYT
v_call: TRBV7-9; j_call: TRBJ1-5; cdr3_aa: ASSLDWDSNQPQH
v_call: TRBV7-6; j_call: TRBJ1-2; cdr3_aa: VSSLGQDYGYT
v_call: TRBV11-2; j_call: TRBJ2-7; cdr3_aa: ASSPGLAWEQY
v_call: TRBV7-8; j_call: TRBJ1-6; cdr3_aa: ASSLEQVNSPLH
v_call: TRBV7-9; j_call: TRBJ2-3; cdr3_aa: ASSFDSSTDTQY
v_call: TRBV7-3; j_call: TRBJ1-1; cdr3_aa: ASSLGRCTEAF
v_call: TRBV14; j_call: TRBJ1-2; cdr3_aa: ASSSSRTVGYT
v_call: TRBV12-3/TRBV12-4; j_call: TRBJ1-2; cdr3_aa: ASISDRGPGYT
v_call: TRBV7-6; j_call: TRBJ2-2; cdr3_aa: ASIVLLASGGYKNTGELF
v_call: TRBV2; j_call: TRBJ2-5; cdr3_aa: ASSEVALWETQY
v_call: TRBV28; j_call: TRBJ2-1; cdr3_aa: ASILEGNNEQF
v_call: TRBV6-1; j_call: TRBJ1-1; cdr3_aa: ASRAGYTEAF
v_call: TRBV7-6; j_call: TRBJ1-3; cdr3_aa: ASSLGWNSGNTIY
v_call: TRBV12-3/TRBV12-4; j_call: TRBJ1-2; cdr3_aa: ASSLYRGYGYT
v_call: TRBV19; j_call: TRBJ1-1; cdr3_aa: ASSISTGPEAF
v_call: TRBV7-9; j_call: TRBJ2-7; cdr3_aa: ASSLIAPEQY
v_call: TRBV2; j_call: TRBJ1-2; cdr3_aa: ASGRRDRDGYT
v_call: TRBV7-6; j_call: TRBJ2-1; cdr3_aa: ASSLRGKTGFNEQF
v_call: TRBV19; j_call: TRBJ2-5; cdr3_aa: ASSTWDRQETQY
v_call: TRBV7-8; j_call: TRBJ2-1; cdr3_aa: ASSLPLAGGGGEQF
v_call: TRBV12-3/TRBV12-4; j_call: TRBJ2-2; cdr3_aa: ASSWAPELNTGELF
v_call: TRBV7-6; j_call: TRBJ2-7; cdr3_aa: ASSLLARFDYEQY
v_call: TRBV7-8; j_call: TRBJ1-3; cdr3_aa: ASSPASGGGGNTIY
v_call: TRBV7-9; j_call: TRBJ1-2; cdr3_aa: ASSPGQGPNYGYT
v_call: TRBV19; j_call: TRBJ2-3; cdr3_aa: ASSISSVLGDTQY
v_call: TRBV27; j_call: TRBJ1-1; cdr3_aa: ASSLEGWGNTEAF
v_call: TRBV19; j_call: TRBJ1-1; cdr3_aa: ASTATPTEAF
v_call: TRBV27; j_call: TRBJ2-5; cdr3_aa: ASSLGSLKPQY
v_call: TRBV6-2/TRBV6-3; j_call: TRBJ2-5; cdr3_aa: ASGDRDYHQETQY
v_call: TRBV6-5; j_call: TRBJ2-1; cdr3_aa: ASSLPTSGGPRNNEQF
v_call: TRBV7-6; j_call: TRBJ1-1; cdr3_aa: ASSTGKAEAF
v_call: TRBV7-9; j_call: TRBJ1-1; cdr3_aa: ASSGLGQGVTEAF
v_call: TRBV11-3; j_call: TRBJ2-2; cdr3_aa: ASSSYETGNTGELF
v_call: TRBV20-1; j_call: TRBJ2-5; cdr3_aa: SASSTGAAETQY
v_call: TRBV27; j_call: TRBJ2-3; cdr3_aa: ASSSGQAITDTQY
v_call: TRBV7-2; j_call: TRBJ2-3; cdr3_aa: ASSLPLAGPTDTQY
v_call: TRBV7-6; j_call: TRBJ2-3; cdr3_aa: ASSLVPRQDTQY
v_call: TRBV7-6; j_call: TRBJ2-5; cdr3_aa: ASSPGPGGQETQY
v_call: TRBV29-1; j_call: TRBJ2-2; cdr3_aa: SVERTGELF
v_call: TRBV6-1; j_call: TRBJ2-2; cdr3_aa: ASSLLAGGPTGELF
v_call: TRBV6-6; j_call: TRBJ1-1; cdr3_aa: ASSYGLGGWTEAF
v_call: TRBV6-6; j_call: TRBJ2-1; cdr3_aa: AAGGYKNEQF
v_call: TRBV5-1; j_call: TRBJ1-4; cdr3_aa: ASSLEERWPGELF
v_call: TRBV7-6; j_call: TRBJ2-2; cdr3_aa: ASSLGPPELF
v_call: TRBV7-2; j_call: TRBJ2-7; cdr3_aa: ASSLRSSGGAGEQY